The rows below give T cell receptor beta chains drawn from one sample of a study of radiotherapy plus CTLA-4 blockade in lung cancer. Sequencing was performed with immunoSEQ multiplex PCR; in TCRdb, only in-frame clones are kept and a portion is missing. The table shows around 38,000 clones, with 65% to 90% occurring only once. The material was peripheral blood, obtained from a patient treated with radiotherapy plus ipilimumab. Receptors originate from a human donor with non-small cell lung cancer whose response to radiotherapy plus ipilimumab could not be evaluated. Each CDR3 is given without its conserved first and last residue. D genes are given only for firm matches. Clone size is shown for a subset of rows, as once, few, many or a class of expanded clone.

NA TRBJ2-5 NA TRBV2 ASSEGRRVLY
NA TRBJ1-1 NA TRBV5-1 ASSLANRGNEAF
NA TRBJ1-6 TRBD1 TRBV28 ASRPGTGYSPLH
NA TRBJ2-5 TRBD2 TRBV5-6 ASSIRTSGSPAQY
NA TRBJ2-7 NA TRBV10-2 ASSESRLYEQY
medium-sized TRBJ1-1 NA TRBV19 ASSKDPGVNTEAF
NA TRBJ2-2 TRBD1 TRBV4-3 ASSQDAGTGYTGELF
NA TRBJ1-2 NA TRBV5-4 ASSFAGSAGGYT
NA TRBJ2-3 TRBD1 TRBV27 ASSSRDRGSTDTQY
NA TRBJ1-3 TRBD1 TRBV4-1 ASSQDRNSGNTIY
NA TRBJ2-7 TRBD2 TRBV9 ASSPRASGRSGTSYEQY
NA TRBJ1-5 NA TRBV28 ASSSGGTQQPQH
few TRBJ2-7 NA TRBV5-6 ASSLSRAEQY
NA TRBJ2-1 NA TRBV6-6 ASRKGRSSYNEQF
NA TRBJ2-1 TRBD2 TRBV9 ASSAWGGSYNEQF
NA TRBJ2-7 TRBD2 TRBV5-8 ASSSHGTRGHEQY
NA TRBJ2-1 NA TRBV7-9 ASSPTSGGVNEQF
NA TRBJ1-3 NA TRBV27 ASSPKRNSGNTIY
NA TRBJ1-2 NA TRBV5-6 ASSLGRNYGYT
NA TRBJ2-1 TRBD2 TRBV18 ASSWGGVSYNEQF
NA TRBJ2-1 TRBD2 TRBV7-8 ASSPRTSGSRYNEQF
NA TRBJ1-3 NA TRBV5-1 ASSLDISGNTIY
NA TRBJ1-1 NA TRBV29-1 SAAGLLNTEAF
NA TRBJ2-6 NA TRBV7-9 ASSLGRASSGANVLT
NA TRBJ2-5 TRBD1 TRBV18 ASSPKGGGETQY
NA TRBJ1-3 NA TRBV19 ATEMRGNGNTIY
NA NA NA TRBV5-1 ASSPGPSEQY
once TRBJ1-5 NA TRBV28 ASSLDRRWGQPQH
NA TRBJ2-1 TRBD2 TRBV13 ASSSGLAGGNEQF
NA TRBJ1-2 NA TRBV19 ASSTYLGGTLGYT
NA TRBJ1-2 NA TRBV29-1 SVGYGYT
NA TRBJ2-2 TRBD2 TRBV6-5 ASFRDYIPGELF
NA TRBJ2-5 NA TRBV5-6 ASSLLETQY
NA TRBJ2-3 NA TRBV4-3 ASSPSPGTDTQY
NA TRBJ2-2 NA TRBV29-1 SVVRNTGELF
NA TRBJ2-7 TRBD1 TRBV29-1 SVSRQGIYEQY
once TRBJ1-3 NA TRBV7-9 ASSLSGKHGNTIY
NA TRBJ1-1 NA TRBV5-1 ASSPRSTGELGNTEAF
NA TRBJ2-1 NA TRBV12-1 ASSFAQRGDYNEQF
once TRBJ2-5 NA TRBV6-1 ASSEWLADQETQY
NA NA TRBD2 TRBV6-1 ASSTPSGLPYEQY
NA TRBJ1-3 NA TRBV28 ASSSLTSNSDTIY
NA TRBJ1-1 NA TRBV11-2 ASSLTREAF
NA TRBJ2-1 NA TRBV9 ASSVESLPYNEQF
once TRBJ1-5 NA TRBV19 ASSIGAGQPQH
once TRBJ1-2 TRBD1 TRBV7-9 ASSLGRGQTRNYGYT
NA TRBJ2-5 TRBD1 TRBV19 ASSLNYRGRGETQY
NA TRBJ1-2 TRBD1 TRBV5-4 ATGGGQGASDYGYT
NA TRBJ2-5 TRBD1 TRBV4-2 ASSQDRTGRWEQY
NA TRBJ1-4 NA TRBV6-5 ASRGSDTKLF